This T cell receptor beta chain was sequenced in a study of blood T cells in healthy people across ages. Study background: Every two T cells gave about one barcoded beta molecule via template switching. Study outcomes and limitations: Unknown CMV status may confound age-related changes in expanded clones. Naive T cell percentage by flow cytometry tracked strongly with beta diversity.

A second PCR of roughly 7 to 11 cycles used a sample-barcoded 5' primer and a J-beta primer mix. Individual samples furnished no less than 2.5 million CDR3-containing paired-end reads apiece. TCRdb re-called the 5' RACE reads through MiXCR, storing one row per CDR3 protein. The table records some 1,500,000 distinct CDR3 sequences, approximately 42% of them present only once. Of note for this clonotype: The target antigen is unknown.

This CDR3 comprises 16 residues. V lost 4 bases and J lost 3; bases outside the gene matches: 9. The germline V gene has CDR1 ENHRY and CDR2 SYGVKD. This sequence originates from a woman aged 18-29 years in good health. V usage is TRBV10-3 and J usage is TRBJ2-5; 9 nucleotides align to TRBD1. Sequenced material: blood. In nucleotides, the CDR3 is TGTGCCATCAGTGGAGGGACAGGGCTTCGAAAAGAGACCCAGTACTTC. The encoded protein is CAISGGTGLRKETQYF.